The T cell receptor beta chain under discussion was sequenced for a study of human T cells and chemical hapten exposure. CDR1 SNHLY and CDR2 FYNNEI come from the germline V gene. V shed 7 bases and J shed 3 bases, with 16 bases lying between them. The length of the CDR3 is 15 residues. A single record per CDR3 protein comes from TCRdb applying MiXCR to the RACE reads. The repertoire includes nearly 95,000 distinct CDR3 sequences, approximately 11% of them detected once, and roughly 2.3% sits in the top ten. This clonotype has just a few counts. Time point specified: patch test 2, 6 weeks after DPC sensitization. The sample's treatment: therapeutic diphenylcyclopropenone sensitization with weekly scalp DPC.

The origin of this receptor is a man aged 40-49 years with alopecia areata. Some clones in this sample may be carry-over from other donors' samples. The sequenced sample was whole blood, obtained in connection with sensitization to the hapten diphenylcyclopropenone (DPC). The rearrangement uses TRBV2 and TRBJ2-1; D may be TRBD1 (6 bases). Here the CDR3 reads CASTSGTSSYNEQFF. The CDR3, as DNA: TGTGCCAGCACTTCCGGGACAAGCAGCTACAATGAGCAGTTCTTC.